A selection of T cell receptor beta chains follows, all from one sample in a study of blood T cell repertoires in COVID-19. TCRdb keeps only in-frame clones here, not all; method: immunoSEQ multiplex PCR. The sample includes 50,000 to 85,000 clones, about four fifths of them seen just once. The specimen was peripheral blood. These receptors were collected from a human donor in a cohort sampled during active COVID-19. Each CDR3 is given with its conserved first and last residue. A D gene is named only where the DNA matches it firmly. Clone size is given for some rows only: seen once, a few or many times, or a class if the clone is expanded.

J: TRBJ2-7; D: TRBD1; size: -; V: TRBV27; CDR3: CASSPRDRLSYEQYF; DNA: TGTGCCAGCAGTCCCCGGGACAGACTATCCTACGAGCAGTACTTC
J: TRBJ2-7; D: -; size: -; V: TRBV3-1/TRBV3-2; CDR3: CASSHDTGTPPYEQYF; DNA: TGTGCCAGCAGCCATGATACCGGGACACCCCCCTACGAGCAGTACTTC
J: TRBJ2-3; D: -; size: -; V: TRBV6-5; CDR3: CASSYSGLSTDTQYF; DNA: TGTGCCAGCAGTTACTCGGGACTGAGCACAGATACGCAGTATTTT
J: TRBJ2-1; D: -; size: -; V: TRBV7-9; CDR3: CASSPKPGLTPYNEQFF; DNA: TGTGCCAGCAGCCCAAAACCGGGACTCACCCCCTACAATGAGCAGTTCTTC
J: TRBJ2-7; D: TRBD1; size: -; V: TRBV29-1; CDR3: CSVDTETGTYEQYF; DNA: TGCAGCGTTGATACCGAGACAGGGACCTACGAGCAGTACTTC
J: TRBJ2-2; D: TRBD1; size: -; V: TRBV3-1/TRBV3-2; CDR3: CASSRGQGAIGELFF; DNA: TGTGCCAGCAGCCGGGGACAGGGGGCGATCGGGGAGCTGTTTTTT
J: TRBJ2-2; D: TRBD2; size: -; V: TRBV5-1; CDR3: CASSLGLAGANTGELFF; DNA: TGCGCCAGCAGCTTGGGACTAGCGGGAGCGAACACCGGGGAGCTGTTTTTT
J: TRBJ1-1; D: TRBD1; size: -; V: TRBV9; CDR3: CASSVGAQGATEAFF; DNA: TGTGCCAGCAGCGTAGGAGCACAGGGGGCGACTGAAGCTTTCTTT
J: TRBJ1-6; D: TRBD1; size: -; V: TRBV5-6; CDR3: CASSLGTGSNNSPLHF; DNA: TGTGCCAGCAGCTTGGGGACAGGGTCTAATAATTCACCCCTCCACTTT
J: TRBJ2-3; D: -; size: -; V: TRBV11-2; CDR3: CASSLPGEDTQYF; DNA: TGTGCCAGCAGCCTCCCTGGAGAAGATACGCAGTATTTT
J: TRBJ2-7; D: -; size: -; V: TRBV29-1; CDR3: CSVVYTAYEQYF; DNA: TGCAGCGTTGTATACACCGCCTACGAGCAGTACTTC
J: TRBJ2-5; D: -; size: few; V: TRBV11-3; CDR3: CASSADRETQYF; DNA: TGTGCCAGCAGCGCAGACAGGGAGACCCAGTACTTC
J: TRBJ2-5; D: TRBD2; size: -; V: TRBV19; CDR3: CASSRTASGRGETQYF; DNA: TGTGCCAGTAGTCGCACGGCTAGCGGGAGAGGGGAGACCCAGTACTTC
J: TRBJ2-6; D: TRBD1; size: few; V: TRBV7-9; CDR3: CASSLAEGQGRGANVLTF; DNA: TGTGCCAGCAGCTTAGCAGAGGGACAGGGGCGTGGGGCCAACGTCCTGACTTTC
J: TRBJ1-5; D: TRBD1; size: -; V: TRBV3-1/TRBV3-2; CDR3: CASSRRDRGQNQPQHF; DNA: TGTGCCAGCAGCCGAAGGGACAGGGGGCAGAATCAGCCCCAGCATTTT
J: TRBJ2-7; D: -; size: few; V: TRBV7-9; CDR3: CASSSDMYEQYF; DNA: TGTGCCAGCAGCTCCGACATGTACGAGCAGTACTTC
J: TRBJ2-7; D: TRBD1; size: -; V: TRBV3-1/TRBV3-2; CDR3: CASSQETGTYEQYF; DNA: TGTGCCAGCAGCCAAGAGACAGGGACCTACGAGCAGTACTTC
J: TRBJ2-2; D: TRBD1; size: -; V: TRBV12-3/TRBV12-4; CDR3: CASRQGTGELFF; DNA: TGTGCCTCAAGACAGGGGACCGGGGAGCTGTTTTTT
J: TRBJ2-7; D: TRBD1; size: -; V: TRBV3-1/TRBV3-2; CDR3: CASSPGQGVRYEQYF; DNA: TGTGCCAGCAGCCCAGGACAGGGCGTCCGCTACGAGCAGTACTTC
J: TRBJ2-7; D: -; size: -; V: TRBV5-1; CDR3: CASSLDGGFYEQYF; DNA: TGCGCCAGCAGCTTGGACGGCGGCTTCTACGAGCAGTACTTC
J: TRBJ2-7; D: TRBD2; size: -; V: TRBV7-9; CDR3: CASSSSGGIHEQYF; DNA: TGTGCCAGCAGCTCTTCGGGAGGGATACACGAGCAGTACTTC
J: TRBJ2-3; D: -; size: -; V: TRBV14; CDR3: CASSQEIADTQYF; DNA: TGTGCCAGCAGCCAAGAAATAGCAGATACGCAGTATTTT
J: TRBJ2-4; D: TRBD1; size: -; V: TRBV28; CDR3: CASSSQGTGGTKNIQYF; DNA: TGTGCCAGCAGTTCCCAGGGGACAGGGGGTACCAAAAACATTCAGTACTTC
J: TRBJ2-7; D: TRBD2; size: -; V: TRBV28; CDR3: CASSLTSGSSYEQYF; DNA: TGTGCCAGCAGTTTGACTAGCGGGAGCTCCTACGAGCAGTACTTC
J: TRBJ1-1; D: -; size: few; V: TRBV5-6; CDR3: CASSAGTGDTEAFF; DNA: TGTGCCAGCAGCGCCGGGACGGGAGACACTGAAGCTTTCTTT
J: TRBJ2-7; D: TRBD2; size: -; V: TRBV5-6; CDR3: CASRSGRASYEQYF; DNA: TGTGCCAGCAGGAGCGGGAGGGCTTCCTACGAGCAGTACTTC
J: TRBJ1-1; D: TRBD1; size: -; V: TRBV24-1; CDR3: CATSETGTGPTEAFF; DNA: TGTGCCACCAGTGAAACCGGGACAGGCCCCACTGAAGCTTTCTTT
J: TRBJ1-5; D: -; size: -; V: TRBV19; CDR3: CASSIAGGNQPQHF; DNA: TGTGCCAGTAGTATAGCAGGGGGCAATCAGCCCCAGCATTTT
J: TRBJ1-1; D: -; size: few; V: TRBV14; CDR3: CASSQGYRVGAVNTEAFF; DNA: TGTGCCAGCAGCCAAGGTTACAGGGTCGGGGCAGTGAACACTGAAGCTTTCTTT
J: TRBJ2-7; D: TRBD2; size: -; V: TRBV11-2; CDR3: CASSRYREGEQYF; DNA: TGTGCCAGCAGCCGATACCGGGAGGGCGAGCAGTACTTC
J: TRBJ2-7; D: TRBD1; size: -; V: TRBV27; CDR3: CASSLLQGAGEQYF; DNA: TGTGCCAGCAGTTTGCTACAGGGGGCGGGGGAGCAGTACTTC
J: TRBJ2-3; D: TRBD2; size: -; V: TRBV7-2; CDR3: CASSSLAGMDTQYF; DNA: TGTGCCAGCAGCTCCCTAGCGGGAATGGATACGCAGTATTTT
J: TRBJ2-1; D: TRBD2; size: -; V: TRBV7-3; CDR3: CASSHGTSANEQFF; DNA: TGTGCCAGCAGCCACGGGACTAGCGCGAATGAGCAGTTCTTC
J: TRBJ2-3; D: TRBD2; size: once; V: TRBV14; CDR3: CASSGELAVAGDTQYF; DNA: TGTGCCAGCTCGGGAGAACTAGCGGTCGCAGGGGATACGCAGTATTTT
J: TRBJ2-5; D: -; size: -; V: TRBV5-1; CDR3: CASRYGQPQETQYF; DNA: TGCGCCAGCAGATACGGACAGCCACAAGAGACCCAGTACTTC
J: TRBJ1-5; D: TRBD1; size: -; V: TRBV6-2/TRBV6-3; CDR3: CASSYSKGALQPQHF; DNA: TGTGCCAGCAGTTACTCGAAGGGGGCTTTACAGCCCCAGCATTTT
J: TRBJ2-7; D: -; size: few; V: TRBV30; CDR3: CAWSTKGEQYF; DNA: TGTGCCTGGAGTACTAAAGGCGAGCAGTACTTC
J: TRBJ2-7; D: -; size: few; V: TRBV11-2; CDR3: CASSLWGGGGDEQYF; DNA: TGTGCCAGCAGCTTATGGGGGGGCGGAGGAGACGAGCAGTACTTC
J: TRBJ2-2; D: -; size: -; V: TRBV11-3; CDR3: CASSRLEGELFF; DNA: TGTGCCAGCAGCAGACTCGAGGGGGAGCTGTTTTTT
J: TRBJ1-5; D: -; size: -; V: TRBV7-8; CDR3: CASSRDRSNQPQHF; DNA: TGTGCCAGCAGCCGTGACAGAAGCAATCAGCCCCAGCATTTT
J: TRBJ2-5; D: TRBD1; size: -; V: TRBV9; CDR3: CASSVDRGQETQYF; DNA: TGTGCCAGCAGCGTCGACAGGGGGCAAGAGACCCAGTACTTC
J: TRBJ2-7; D: TRBD1; size: -; V: TRBV18; CDR3: CASSPPDRTYEQYF; DNA: TGTGCCAGCTCACCACCGGACAGGACCTACGAGCAGTACTTC
J: TRBJ2-7; D: -; size: -; V: TRBV7-2; CDR3: CASSWDFYEQYF; DNA: TGTGCCAGCAGCTGGGACTTTTACGAGCAGTACTTC
J: TRBJ2-3; D: -; size: -; V: TRBV11-2; CDR3: CASSLTPQVRDTQYF; DNA: TGTGCCAGCAGCTTAACCCCCCAGGTCCGAGATACGCAGTATTTT
J: TRBJ1-5; D: TRBD1; size: few; V: TRBV28; CDR3: CASSHNRDRGLSNQPQHF; DNA: TGTGCCAGCAGCCATAACCGGGACAGGGGCCTTAGCAATCAGCCCCAGCATTTT
J: TRBJ1-1; D: -; size: few; V: TRBV7-9; CDR3: CASSLGSVTPMTEAFF; DNA: TGTGCCAGCAGCTTAGGGTCGGTCACGCCGATGACTGAAGCTTTCTTT
J: TRBJ2-7; D: -; size: -; V: TRBV13; CDR3: CASSLRGQGVTSGNWGSYEQYF; DNA: TGTGCCAGCAGCCTCCGGGGACAGGGTGTCACTAGCGGGAATTGGGGCTCCTACGAGCAGTACTTC
J: TRBJ2-3; D: -; size: -; V: TRBV19; CDR3: CASSGTGTDTQYF; DNA: TGTGCCAGTAGTGGGACTGGGACAGATACGCAGTATTTT
J: TRBJ1-2; D: -; size: -; V: TRBV19; CDR3: CASQPRPGYGYTF; DNA: TGTGCCAGTCAGCCCAGGCCGGGATATGGCTACACCTTC
J: TRBJ2-7; D: -; size: few; V: TRBV11-2; CDR3: CASSLSGRGEQYF; DNA: TGTGCCAGCAGCTTATCCGGGCGGGGTGAGCAGTACTTC
J: TRBJ2-5; D: TRBD2; size: few; V: TRBV30; CDR3: CAWSVGGDRGETQYF; DNA: TGTGCCTGGAGTGTGGGGGGGGATAGAGGTGAGACCCAGTACTTC
J: TRBJ2-7; D: TRBD2; size: -; V: TRBV18; CDR3: CASSQGLAGVHEQYF; DNA: TGTGCCAGCTCCCAGGGACTAGCGGGAGTACACGAGCAGTACTTC
J: TRBJ2-7; D: -; size: -; V: TRBV6-2/TRBV6-3; CDR3: CASSYARAGSSYEQYF; DNA: TGTGCCAGCAGTTACGCTAGGGCGGGGAGCTCCTACGAGCAGTACTTC